The sequence of this T cell receptor (beta chain) was determined in a study of tumor-infiltrating lymphocytes in primary liver carcinoma. For the study at large: Resecting the tumor surgically was how the patients' primary liver carcinoma was treated. The study obtained roughly 3.65 to 8 million productive TCRbeta reads per sample, similar across tissue types.

Germline CDR1 reads MNHEY; CDR2 reads SVGAGI. The CDR3 consists of 14 residues. The V and J ends lost 5 bases and 6 bases, in that order; junction bases with no gene match: 6. Remarks on this clonotype: This could be a read error, since a much larger clone is one nucleotide away.

Reverse transcription of 450 to 500 ng total RNA with a constant-region primer produced TCR beta cDNA. Investigators got TCR beta libraries out of three nested multiplex PCR rounds, done with slightly modified ARM-PCR. For roughly 10 cycles apiece, the opening two PCR rounds ran with TRBV1-TRBV30 forward primers and a C-beta reverse primer. Using its own MiXCR run on the multiplex PCR reads, TCRdb lists one record per CDR3 protein. The sample has just over 300,000 distinct CDR3 sequences, around three fifths seen once; the top ten hold about a sixth. Both blood RNA, taken from unsorted whole blood, and germline DNA were extracted. Chronic HBV infection, untreated so far, was present in the patients.

The chain employs TRBV6-5 and TRBJ2-2, with TRBD2 matching 7 bases. Input material: peripheral blood. This receptor was obtained from a woman aged 25 to 39 with primary liver carcinoma and hepatitis B virus infection. The CDR3 DNA reads TGTGCCAGCAGTCACCCGGGAGGTCCCGGGGAGCTGTTTTTT. Its protein product is CASSHPGGPGELFF.